This T cell receptor beta chain was obtained from a study of blood T cell repertoires in COVID-19. Looking at the study overall: The origin of the acute and convalescent COVID-19 samples was the United States, Italy and Spain. In each case, the material was cDNA or gDNA derived from T cells, B-cell-depleted T cells, or PBMCs.

The CDR3 has 13 amino acids. Germline V gene data show CDR1 as GTSNPN and CDR2 as SVGIG (reference sequence). Trimming cost V 0 bases and J 5 bases; bases outside gene matches: 2. Study processing details: Amplification with reference gene primers provided the estimates of nucleated cell counts. Method: immunoSEQ multiplex PCR; TCRdb's copy keeps in-frame clones and lacks some. That table is the source of V, J and clone size, and D and trimming were worked out from the DNA. The table includes over 200,000 clones, 75% to 85% detected once. The sequencing input was peripheral blood. The TCR originated in a man aged 35 to 55 who had recovered from COVID-19. The chain uses TRBV30 and TRBJ1-2, with 8 bases aligning to TRBD1. CDR3 nucleotides: TGTGCCTGGAGTGTAGACAGGGGTTATGGCTACACCTTC. Its translation: CAWSVDRGYGYTF.